This T cell receptor beta chain was profiled in a study of blood T cell repertoires in COVID-19. Study background: Specimens from acute and convalescent COVID-19 originated in the United States, Italy and Spain. T cells, B-cell-depleted T cells, or PBMCs provided the cDNA or gDNA that served as material.

The germline CDR1 and CDR2 sequences are SGHRS and YFSETQ. V shed 6 bases and J shed 0 bases, with 11 bases lying between them. The CDR3 sequence is 14 residues long. In the study's own analysis: Amplification from reference gene primers served as the basis for estimated nucleated cell counts. TCRdb's table, derived via immunoSEQ multiplex PCR, lists solely in-frame clones and lacks some. V and J calls and clone size are those listed in that table; D and trimming were worked out from the DNA. The table shows approximately 190,000 clones, with about 80% occurring only once. The sequence was obtained from a human donor with acute or convalescent COVID-19. The donor label of this sample is uncertain. The specimen was peripheral blood. V and J are TRBV5-1 and TRBJ2-3, with TRBD2 as a possible D gene (5 bases). CDR3 in DNA: TGCGCCAGCAAAGGGAGCGTTAGCACAGATACGCAGTATTTT. This encodes CASKGSVSTDTQYF.